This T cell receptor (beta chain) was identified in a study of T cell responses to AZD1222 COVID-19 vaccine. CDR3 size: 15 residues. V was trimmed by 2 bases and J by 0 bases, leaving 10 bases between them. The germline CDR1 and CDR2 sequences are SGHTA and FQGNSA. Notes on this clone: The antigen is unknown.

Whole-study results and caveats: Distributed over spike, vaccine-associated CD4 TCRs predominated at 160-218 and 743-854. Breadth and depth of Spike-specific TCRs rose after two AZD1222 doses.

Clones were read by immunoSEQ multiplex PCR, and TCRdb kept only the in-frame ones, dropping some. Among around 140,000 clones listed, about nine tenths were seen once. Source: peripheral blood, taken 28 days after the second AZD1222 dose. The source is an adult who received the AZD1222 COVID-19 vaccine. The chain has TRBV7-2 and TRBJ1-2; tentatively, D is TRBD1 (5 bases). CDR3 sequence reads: CASSLMRGANYGYTF. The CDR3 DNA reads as TGTGCCAGCAGCTTAATGAGGGGCGCTAACTATGGCTACACCTTC.